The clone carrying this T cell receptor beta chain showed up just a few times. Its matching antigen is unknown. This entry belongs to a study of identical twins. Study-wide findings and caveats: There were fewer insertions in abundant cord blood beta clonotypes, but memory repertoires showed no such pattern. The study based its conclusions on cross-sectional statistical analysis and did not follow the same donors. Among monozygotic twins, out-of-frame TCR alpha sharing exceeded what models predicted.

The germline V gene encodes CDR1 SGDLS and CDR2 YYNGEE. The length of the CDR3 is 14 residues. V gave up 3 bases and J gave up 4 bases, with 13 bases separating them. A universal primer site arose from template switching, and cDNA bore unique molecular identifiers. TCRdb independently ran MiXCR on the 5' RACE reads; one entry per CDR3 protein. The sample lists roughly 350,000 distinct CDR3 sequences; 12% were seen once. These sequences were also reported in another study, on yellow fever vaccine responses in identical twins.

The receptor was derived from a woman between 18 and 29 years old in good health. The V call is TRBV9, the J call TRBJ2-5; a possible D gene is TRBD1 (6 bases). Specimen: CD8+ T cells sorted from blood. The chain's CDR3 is CASSGDTERETQYF. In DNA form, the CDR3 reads TGTGCCAGCAGCGGGGACACCGAACGAGAGACCCAGTACTTC.